The text below deals with one TCR beta chain. From germline, CDR1 is MNHEY and CDR2 SVGAGI. Trimming left V 9 bases short and J 7 bases short, with 16 bases between. CDR3 length: 14 residues. This sample was taken from a study of blood T cell repertoires in COVID-19. In the study overall: There were acute and convalescent COVID-19 samples, and they came from the United States, Italy and Spain. T cells, B-cell-depleted T cells, or PBMCs supplied cDNA or gDNA.

TCRdb's copy holds only in-frame clones and misses some; the assay was immunoSEQ multiplex PCR. Of tens of thousands of clones listed, about 90% are singletons. Sequenced material: peripheral blood. The rearrangement links TRBV6-5 to TRBJ1-6; TRBD1 might be the D (6 bases). This receptor was identified in a man aged 35-49 years with COVID-19, enrolled during active disease. CDR3 amino acids: CASYPRGRNSPLHF. As DNA, the CDR3 is TGTGCCAGTTACCCCAGGGGCAGGAATTCACCCCTCCACTTT.